The 32 T cell receptor beta chains below were found in one sample sequenced in a study of blood T cell repertoires in COVID-19. TCRdb keeps only in-frame clones here, not all; method: immunoSEQ multiplex PCR. Counted here are about 59,000 clones, about nine tenths occurring once; the ten biggest clones make up 6.5% to 9.5%. Sequencing was done on a sample of peripheral blood. The origin of the receptors is a human donor in a cohort sampled during active COVID-19.

The rearrangement joins TRBV7-9 to TRBJ2-3; 13 bases align to TRBD2. CDR1 SEHNR and CDR2 FQNEAQ come from the germline V gene (reference sequence). The CDR3 sequence is 18 residues long. Unmatched junction bases numbered 10, after V lost 0 bases and J lost 7 bases. Written as DNA, the CDR3 is TGTGCCAGCAGCTTAGCGCCACCACTAGCGGGGGGGGCCTATACGCAGTATTTT. It codes for CASSLAPPLAGGAYTQYF.

In its sample, this clone was seen once. V gene TRBV5-1 combines with J gene TRBJ1-1; possible D gene TRBD1, 6 bases. Looked up from germline, CDR1 is SGHRS and CDR2 is YFSETQ. V was trimmed by 4 bases and J by 0 bases, leaving 13 bases between them. The CDR3 is 15 residues long. The CDR3: CASSPGTFLNTEAFF. The CDR3 region has the DNA TGCGCCAGCAGCCCCGGGACATTTTTGAACACTGAAGCTTTCTTT.

V gene TRBV2 combines with J gene TRBJ2-7; D is ambiguous. Germline CDR1 reads SNHLY; CDR2 reads FYNNEI. The CDR3 has 13 residues. Trimming cost V 8 bases and J 3 bases, with 14 bases left between them. In DNA, the CDR3 is TGTGCCAGCGGCCAGGCTATAAACTACGAGCAGTACTTC. Translating it yields CASGQAINYEQYF.

As concerns this clone: The sample carries other DNA sequences with the same CDR3. CDR3 residues: CASSLSSGTGLHTQETQYF. The CDR3 nucleotides read TGTGCCAGCAGTTTATCAAGTGGGACAGGGCTTCACACCCAAGAGACCCAGTACTTC. The chain uses TRBV27 and TRBJ2-5, with TRBD1 matching 9 bases. The CDR3 loop spans 19 amino acids. V lost 0 bases and J lost 1; bases outside the gene matches: 12. From germline, CDR1 is MNHEY and CDR2 SMNVEV (reference sequence).

This clone is a singleton in its sample. The rearrangement uses TRBV5-1 and TRBJ2-3; 9 bases are a match to TRBD2. The length of the CDR3 is 16 residues. Germline values: CDR1 SGHRS, CDR2 YFSETQ. The ends lost 0 bases at V and 2 bases at J; junction bases unmatched: 4. The CDR3 spells CASSLVGTSPTDTQYF. In DNA form, the CDR3 reads TGCGCCAGCAGCTTGGTAGGGACTAGCCCCACAGATACGCAGTATTTT.

This clone appeared once. The rearrangement joins TRBV24-1 to TRBJ2-3; perhaps TRBD2 as D (7 bases). The CDR3 spans 15 residues. Trimming stripped 5 bases from V and 3 bases from J, with 14 bases between. Germline lookup yields CDR1 KGHDR and CDR2 SFDVKD. As DNA, the CDR3 is TGTGCCACCAGTGCGGGGGGCGGGAAGACAGATACGCAGTATTTT. Encoded protein: CATSAGGGKTDTQYF.

The rearrangement links TRBV10-2 to TRBJ1-3, with D perhaps TRBD1 (5 bases). The CDR3 extends over 15 amino acids. The germline V gene encodes CDR1 WSHSY and CDR2 SAAADI. Trimming took 8 bases from V and 0 from J, leaving 14 bases between them. Here the CDR3 reads CASGGDRLSGNTIYF. The DNA of the CDR3 is TGCGCCAGCGGCGGCGACAGACTCTCTGGAAACACCATATATTTT.

This clone was recorded once. CDR3 sequence: CASSLSGTGGWETQYF. The CDR3 nucleotides are TGTGCCAGCAGCCTAAGTGGGACAGGGGGCTGGGAGACCCAGTACTTC. This sequence joins TRBV7-3 and TRBJ2-5, with 12 bases lining up with TRBD1. Per the germline V gene, CDR1 is SGHTA and CDR2 is FQGTGA. The CDR3 is made up of 16 amino acids. V was pared by 5 bases and J by 5 bases, with 9 bases of the junction left unmatched.

The chain uses TRBV19 and TRBJ2-7, with D maybe TRBD1 (6 bases). Trimming removed 4 bases at V and 5 bases at J, with 9 bases between. Germline loops: CDR1 LNHDA, CDR2 SQIVND (reference sequence). The CDR3 is made up of 12 amino acids. DNA of the CDR3: TGTGCCAGTAGTACGCAGGGGAACGAGCAGTACTTC. The encoded protein is CASSTQGNEQYF.

V usage is TRBV7-8 and J usage is TRBJ1-1; TRBD1 is a possible D gene (5 bases). This CDR3 contains 16 residues. Germline-derived CDR1 and CDR2 are SGHVS and FQNEAQ. V was pared by 6 bases and J by 11 bases, with 28 bases between. In nucleotides, the CDR3 is TGTGCCAGCAGTGACAATTCACTTACGGTAGGGACTCGGGCTTTCTTT. Amino acid sequence: CASSDNSLTVGTRAFF. The full variable domain, in which reference TRBV7-8 and TRBJ1-1 provide the parts outside the CDR3, is GAGVSQSPRYKVAKRGQDVALRCDPISGHVSLFWYQQALGQGPEFLTYFQNEAQLDKSGLPSDRFFAERPEGSVSTLKIQRTQQEDSAVYLCASSDNSLTVGTRAFFGQGTRLTVV.

V is TRBV30 and J is TRBJ2-1; 15 positions match TRBD2. The germline V gene encodes CDR1 GTSNPN and CDR2 SVGIG (reference sequence). V trimming: 2 bases; J trimming: 10 bases; junction bases outside the gene matches: 6. The CDR3 spans 15 residues. CDR3: CAWSWTSGRAREQFF. CDR3 DNA sequence: TGTGCCTGGAGTTGGACTAGCGGGAGGGCCCGGGAGCAGTTCTTC.

This clone was observed a few times. The chain is built from TRBV19 and TRBJ2-3; 8 nucleotides line up with TRBD2. The V gene's germline CDR1 is LNHDA and CDR2 SQIVND (reference sequence). The CDR3 is 17 residues long. Losses at the gene ends were 7 bases for V and 3 bases for J; bases not matched to a gene: 15. The CDR3 nucleotides are TGTGCCAGTAAAAGAAGAGGAGGGCGGGGGGATACAGATACGCAGTATTTT. It translates to CASKRRGGRGDTDTQYF.

The chain recombines TRBV2 with TRBJ2-5; D is possibly TRBD1 (6 bases). Germline V gene data show CDR1 as SNHLY and CDR2 as FYNNEI. The CDR3 covers 15 residues. The ends were cut back, 1 base at V and 0 bases at J, with 9 bases in the middle. The DNA for the CDR3 is TGTGCCAGCAGTGAAGTTGGACAGAACCAAGAGACCCAGTACTTC. Its translation: CASSEVGQNQETQYF.

The rearrangement uses TRBV3-1 (or the pseudogene TRBV3-2) and TRBJ2-2, with 8 bases aligning to TRBD2. Germline values: CDR1 LGHDT, CDR2 YNNKEL (reference sequence). V lost 1 base to trimming and J lost 6 bases; unmatched junction nucleotides: 7. The CDR3 runs 16 residues. The CDR3 nucleotides are TGTGCCAGCAGCCAAGGTTGGACGGGAGGGGCCGGGGAGCTGTTTTTT. This translates into CASSQGWTGGAGELFF.

This clone was recorded once. DNA for the CDR3: TGTGCCAGCAGACGACAGGGGTCGAACACCGGGGAGCTGTTTTTT. Protein sequence: CASRRQGSNTGELFF. This chain connects TRBV6-6 to TRBJ2-2; TRBD1 aligns across 8 bases. J gave up 0 bases and V 6 bases, and 3 bases lay outside the gene matches. The CDR3 extends over 15 amino acids. CDR1 MNHNY and CDR2 SVGAGI come from the germline V gene (reference sequence).

The chain uses TRBV18 and TRBJ2-4; TRBD2 agrees at 7 bases. CDR1 is KGHSH, CDR2 LQKENI, per germline. The CDR3 is 15 residues long. Trimming cost V 3 bases and J 0 bases; bases outside gene matches: 2. Here the CDR3 reads CASSPTSIAKNIQYF. CDR3 sequence (DNA): TGTGCCAGCTCACCGACTAGCATAGCCAAAAACATTCAGTACTTC.

DNA for the CDR3: TGTGCCGACGGAGCGTCAGATACGCAGTATTTT. Its protein product is CADGASDTQYF. V is TRBV24-1 and J is TRBJ2-3; no reliable D call. The CDR3 runs to 11 residues. In germline, CDR1 is KGHDR, CDR2 SFDVKD. Trimming removed 12 bases from V and 4 bases from J, with 10 bases in between.

CDR3 bases: TGTGCCAGCAGTTTACCCGACAGGGGGAGCGAGCAGTACTTC. Translated: CASSLPDRGSEQYF. This chain connects TRBV27 to TRBJ2-7; 9 positions match TRBD1. Trimming cost V 2 bases and J 6 bases; bases outside gene matches: 5. From germline, CDR1 is MNHEY and CDR2 SMNVEV (reference sequence). CDR3 length: 14 amino acids.

This clone was counted once. The rearrangement links TRBV3-1 (or the pseudogene TRBV3-2) to TRBJ2-3, with 14 nucleotides matching TRBD2. Trimming removed 5 bases from V and 4 bases from J; junction bases left unmatched: 5. The germline CDR1 and CDR2 sequences are LGHDT and YNNKEL (reference sequence). CDR3 size: 16 residues. CDR3 in amino acids: CASSLRLAGGPDTQYF. The CDR3 nucleotides are TGTGCCAGCAGCTTAAGACTAGCGGGAGGGCCAGATACGCAGTATTTT.

V usage is TRBV14 and J usage is TRBJ1-5; TRBD1 matches at 7 bases. J was trimmed by 6 bases and V by 4 bases; bases with no gene match: 3. Germline CDR1 reads SGHDN; CDR2 reads FVKESK. The CDR3 has 13 amino acids. The CDR3 nucleotides are TGTGCCAGCAGCCGGACAGGAGGTCAGCCCCAGCATTTT. Translated, it gives CASSRTGGQPQHF.

The chain has TRBV7-3 and TRBJ2-1, with TRBD1 as a possible D gene (6 bases). Germline CDR1 and CDR2: SGHTA and FQGTGA. Trimming left V 3 bases short and J 6 bases short, with 18 bases between. The CDR3 loop spans 16 amino acids. The CDR3 DNA reads TGTGCCAGCAGCTTTCAAGGGACAAGAACCCTCAATGAGCAGTTCTTC. It yields the protein CASSFQGTRTLNEQFF.

This rearrangement joins TRBV7-9 to TRBJ2-7; no firm D call. The CDR3 runs 14 residues. V was trimmed by 0 bases and J by 0 bases, leaving 6 bases between them. CDR1 is SEHNR and CDR2 is FQNEAQ in the germline V gene (reference sequence). The CDR3 region is CASSLAVASYEQYF. CDR3 sequence (DNA): TGTGCCAGCAGCTTAGCGGTGGCCTCCTACGAGCAGTACTTC.

CDR3 sequence reads: CATSRDLVTDTQYF. The CDR3, as DNA: TGTGCCACCAGCAGAGATCTAGTCACAGATACGCAGTATTTT. The V call is TRBV15, the J call TRBJ2-3, with no clear D. CDR1 is LNHNV and CDR2 is YYDKDF in the germline V gene (reference sequence). This CDR3 comprises 14 residues. The V and J ends lost 0 bases and 2 bases respectively, with 6 bases between them.

This clone is medium-sized within its sample. The chain links TRBV7-9 to TRBJ2-7; 7 positions match TRBD1. Germline-derived CDR1 and CDR2 are SEHNR and FQNEAQ (reference sequence). J gave up 7 bases and V 5 bases, and 8 bases lay outside the gene matches. The CDR3 is 13 residues long. The CDR3 coding sequence is TGTGCCAGCAGCCCTACAGGGGTGGAGGAGCAGTACTTC. Its protein product is CASSPTGVEEQYF. The whole variable domain, remainder taken from reference TRBV7-9 and TRBJ2-7, is DTGVSQNPRHKITKRGQNVTFRCDPISEHNRLYWYRQTLGQGPEFLTYFQNEAQLEKSRLLSDRFSAERPKGSFSTLEIQRTEQGDSAMYLCASSPTGVEEQYFGPGTRLTVT.

The CDR3 sequence is CASSLGILDGGDEQYF. The CDR3 DNA follows: TGTGCCAGCAGCTTAGGAATTTTGGACGGGGGGGACGAGCAGTACTTC. The chain is built from TRBV7-9 and TRBJ2-7, with 8 bases fitting TRBD2. V dropped 1 base and J dropped 5; count of bases not matched to a gene: 10. The CDR3 sequence is 16 residues long. Per germline, CDR1 SEHNR and CDR2 FQNEAQ (reference sequence).

The CDR3 protein is CASSLALLEQFF. The DNA of the CDR3 is TGTGCCAGCAGCTTGGCTCTACTGGAGCAGTTCTTC. This sequence joins TRBV5-8 and TRBJ2-1; D gene ambiguous. Germline assignment: CDR1 SGHTS and CDR2 YDEGEE. V gave up 0 bases and J gave up 10 bases, with 8 bases separating them. The CDR3 runs 12 residues.

The chain joins TRBV5-8 to TRBJ2-5, with 16 nucleotides matching TRBD2. The CDR3 loop spans 17 amino acids. Germline values: CDR1 SGHTS, CDR2 YDEGEE. After removal of 3 bases from V and 2 bases from J, the junction contained 4 bases not matched to a gene. For the CDR3, the DNA is TGTGCCAGCAGCTCGGGACTAGCGGGGGGGGTACAAGAGACCCAGTACTTC. Its protein is CASSSGLAGGVQETQYF.

V gene TRBV6-6 combines with J gene TRBJ2-5, with TRBD1 as a possible D gene (6 bases). Germline loops: CDR1 MNHNY, CDR2 SVGAGI (reference sequence). This CDR3 contains 14 residues. With 9 bases removed from V and 1 base from J, the gap between germline ends came to 15 bases. The CDR3 loop reads CASTPGTLQETQYF. The CDR3 DNA sequence: TGTGCCAGTACCCCCGGGACACTCCAAGAGACCCAGTACTTC.

About this clone itself: Other DNA sequences from this sample encode an identical CDR3 as well. This chain uses TRBV11-2 with TRBJ2-7; the D gene is possibly TRBD1 (6 bases). V gave up 6 bases and J gave up 4 bases, with 10 bases separating them. In germline, CDR1 is SGHAT, CDR2 FQNNGV. This CDR3 comprises 12 residues. The CDR3 loop is CASSSQGYEQYF. As DNA, the CDR3 is TGTGCCAGCAGTTCACAGGGATACGAGCAGTACTTC.

The chain employs TRBV6-1 and TRBJ2-7; 7 nucleotides match TRBD2. The CDR3 sequence is 16 residues long. V shed 4 bases and J 6 bases; nucleotides not matched to a gene: 15. CDR1 and CDR2 from the germline V gene are MNHNS and SASEGT. The CDR3 sequence: CASSASGYTTPSEQYF. The CDR3 nucleotides read TGTGCCAGCAGTGCTAGCGGATACACGACCCCTTCCGAGCAGTACTTC.

The V and J genes are TRBV10-3 and TRBJ2-7; 7 nucleotides line up with TRBD2. The CDR3 is 15 residues long. V was pared by 3 bases and J by 4 bases, with 9 bases of the junction left unmatched. Looked up from germline, CDR1 is ENHRY and CDR2 is SYGVKD. The CDR3 protein is CAISDKSGTVYEQYF. In nucleotides, the CDR3 is TGTGCCATCAGTGATAAGAGCGGGACTGTATACGAGCAGTACTTC.

This clone was counted only a few times. The chain links TRBV7-3 to TRBJ1-6; no clear D. V shed 5 bases and J shed 7 bases, with 9 bases lying between them. Germline values: CDR1 SGHTA, CDR2 FQGTGA. The CDR3 is 13 amino acids. CDR3 coding DNA: TGTGCCAGCAGCCCAATCCAAAATTCACCCCTCCACTTT. It codes for CASSPIQNSPLHF.